One and the same sample provided the 5 T cell receptor beta chains below, sequenced in a study of blood T cell repertoires in COVID-19. Using immunoSEQ multiplex PCR, the repertoire was profiled, and TCRdb retains in-frame clones only, with some absent. The data hold around 230,000 clones, with approximately 78% observed a single time. What was sequenced was peripheral blood. These receptors originate from a woman aged 60-70 years with active or convalescent COVID-19.

The V and J genes are TRBV2 and TRBJ1-1; TRBD1 might be the D (6 bases). Trimming stripped 6 bases from V and 1 base from J, with 12 bases between. Germline V CDR1 and CDR2: SNHLY, FYNNEI. This CDR3 is 14 amino acids long. The CDR3 DNA sequence: TGTGCCAGCAGGGGACACTCCCCGAACACTGAAGCTTTCTTT. Translating gives CASRGHSPNTEAFF.

The chain has TRBV30 and TRBJ2-3, with a weak D call TRBD2 (5 bases). The germline V gene encodes CDR1 GTSNPN and CDR2 SVGIG (reference sequence). CDR3 length: 13 amino acids. Trimming cost V 3 bases and J 0 bases, with 7 bases left between them. This chain's CDR3 is CAWSGDSTDTQYF. The CDR3 DNA is TGTGCCTGGAGCGGGGATAGCACAGATACGCAGTATTTT.

The rearrangement uses TRBV6-5 and TRBJ2-7; tentative D call: TRBD1 (5 bases). This CDR3 has 12 residues. V lost 2 bases and J lost 6, with 8 bases in between. Germline-derived CDR1 and CDR2 are MNHEY and SVGAGI. CDR3 nucleotides: TGTGCCAGCAGTTACAGGGGTTTCGAGCAGTACTTC. This sequence encodes CASSYRGFEQYF.

The rearrangement links TRBV7-2 to TRBJ2-3, with TRBD2 matching over 14 bases. CDR1 SGHTA and CDR2 FQGNSA come from the germline V gene. The CDR3 consists of 19 residues. V was clipped by 5 bases and J by 1 base; unmatched bases: 11. The CDR3 nucleotides are TGTGCCAGCAGCGGCCCCCCGGGACTAGCGGGGGCCCGCACAGATACGCAGTATTTT. Translation gives CASSGPPGLAGARTDTQYF. Full variable domain (outside the CDR3, taken from reference TRBV7-2 and TRBJ2-3): GAGVSQSPSNKVTEKGKDVELRCDPISGHTALYWYRQSLGQGLEFLIYFQGNSAPDKSGLPSDRFSAERTGGSVSTLTIQRTQQEDSAVYLCASSGPPGLAGARTDTQYFGPGTRLTVL.

The rearrangement uses TRBV2 and TRBJ1-1, with TRBD1 matching over 8 bases. Germline CDR1 is SNHLY and CDR2 is FYNNEI. V shed 2 bases, J shed 3 bases, and the junction held 2 bases outside the gene matches. CDR3 size: 14 residues. This chain's CDR3 is CASSENRGYTEAFF. The DNA for the CDR3 is TGTGCCAGCAGTGAAAACAGGGGGTACACTGAAGCTTTCTTT.